This T cell receptor (beta chain) was sequenced for a study of blood T cell repertoires in COVID-19. Study information: There were acute and convalescent COVID-19 samples, and they came from the United States, Italy and Spain. PBMCs, B-cell-depleted T cells, or T cells provided the cDNA or gDNA that made up the material.

Under the authors' procedure: Amplification of reference gene primers provided the estimated nucleated cell counts. Assay: immunoSEQ multiplex PCR; the TCRdb copy retains only in-frame clones and omits some. That table gives V, J and clone size, and the DNA gave D and trimming. This table has just under 250,000 clones, roughly 91% appearing once. Clinical history as reported by participants underpinned cohort assignment. Trimming stripped 5 bases from V and 3 bases from J, with 13 bases between. This CDR3 comprises 14 residues. Germline CDR1 reads MNHEY; CDR2 reads SVGEGT. This sequence joins TRBV6-2 or TRBV6-3 and TRBJ1-2, with a weak D call TRBD1 (5 bases). The receptor was derived from a woman between 25 and 40 years old who had recovered from COVID-19. Material: PBMCs or T cells enriched from blood (not recorded which). CDR3 sequence reads: CASSRRGRDYGYTF. CDR3 nucleotide sequence: TGTGCCAGCAGTAGAAGGGGCAGGGACTATGGCTACACCTTC.